Below are 30 T cell receptor beta chains sequenced from a single sample in a study of T cell responses to AZD1222 COVID-19 vaccine. This table comes from immunoSEQ multiplex PCR, and its TCRdb copy is limited to in-frame clones, with some not included. The sample has 150,000 to 200,000 clones, around 86% seen once. Here the sequenced sample was peripheral blood, taken on day 0 of MenACWY control vaccination. These receptors were taken from an adult in good health.

The CDR3 nucleotides read TGCAGCGTGGACAGGGAGGGAACTAATGAAAAACTGTTTTTT. Translating gives CSVDREGTNEKLFF. This chain joins TRBV29-1 and TRBJ1-4; 8 bases agree with TRBD1. The V gene's germline CDR1 is SQVTM and CDR2 ANQGSEA. There are 14 residues in the CDR3. The J segment lost 1 base and the V segment lost 6 bases, leaving 4 bases of the junction unmatched. Combining the CDR3 with reference TRBV29-1 and TRBJ1-4 gives the whole variable domain SAVISQKPSRDICQRGTSLTIQCQVDSQVTMMFWYRQQPGQSLTLIATANQGSEATYESGFVIDKFPISRPNLTFSTLTVSNMSPEDSSIYLCSVDREGTNEKLFFGSGTQLSVL.

The rearrangement joins TRBV6-4 to TRBJ2-3, with TRBD2 as a possible D gene (6 bases). V lost 0 bases, J lost 0 bases, and 7 bases lay in between. Looked up from germline, CDR1 is MRHNA and CDR2 is SNTAGT. There are 15 residues in the CDR3. The DNA of the CDR3 is TGTGCCAGCAGTGACTCGGAGGGCAGCACAGATACGCAGTATTTT. Residues: CASSDSEGSTDTQYF.

V is TRBV28 and J is TRBJ2-5; 15 bases align to TRBD2. CDR1 and CDR2 from the germline V gene are MDHEN and SYDVKM. The CDR3 covers 20 residues. Trimming cost V 5 bases and J 2 bases; bases outside gene matches: 15. CDR3 protein: CASSPGGLAGGRQKQETQYF. The CDR3 bases are TGTGCCAGCAGTCCCGGGGGACTAGCGGGAGGAAGACAGAAACAAGAGACCCAGTACTTC.

The rearrangement uses TRBV28 and TRBJ2-3; 11 positions agree with TRBD2. CDR1 MDHEN and CDR2 SYDVKM come from the germline V gene. The V and J ends lost 5 bases and 1 base, in that order; junction bases with no gene match: 2. The length of the CDR3 is 15 residues. CDR3 nucleotide sequence: TGTGCCAGCAGTCCGACTAGCGGGGGCACAGATACGCAGTATTTT. Translated, it gives CASSPTSGGTDTQYF.

This chain joins TRBV9 and TRBJ2-2; 8 bases agree with TRBD2. Germline V gene data show CDR1 as SGDLS and CDR2 as YYNGEE. This CDR3 has 21 amino acids. Trimming took 0 bases from V and 5 from J; bases not matched to a gene: 21. The CDR3 DNA sequence: TGTGCCAGCAGCGTAGACCGATTTCGCCTAGCGGGTTCACATCGAACCGGGGAGCTGTTTTTT. Translation gives CASSVDRFRLAGSHRTGELFF.

The genes are TRBV7-6 and TRBJ2-7; possibly TRBD2 for D (5 bases). Deletions cut 5 bases from V and 0 bases from J, with 14 bases between. The CDR3 consists of 15 residues. Germline V gene lookup returns CDR1 SGHVS and CDR2 FNYEAQ. The CDR3 loop is CASSPRAGISYEQYF. CDR3 sequence (DNA): TGTGCCAGCAGCCCCAGAGCCGGGATCTCCTACGAGCAGTACTTC. The variable domain in full, with the rest retrieved from reference TRBV7-6 and TRBJ2-7, is GAGVSQSPRYKVTKRGQDVALRCDPISGHVSLYWYRQALGQGPEFLTYFNYEAQQDKSGLPNDRFSAERPEGSISTLTIQRTEQRDSAMYRCASSPRAGISYEQYFGPGTRLTVT.

This sequence joins TRBV9 and TRBJ1-3, with D maybe TRBD1 (6 bases). Germline V gives CDR1 SGDLS, CDR2 YYNGEE. Trimming removed 2 bases at V and 0 bases at J, with 9 bases between. This CDR3 spans 15 amino acids. The CDR3 nucleotides are TGTGCCAGCAGCGTGACAGGCAACTCTGGAAACACCATATATTTT. This encodes CASSVTGNSGNTIYF.

The V and J genes are TRBV21-1 and TRBJ2-3; the table's TRBD1 call for D was not verified on the DNA. TRBV21-1 is a pseudogene segment. CDR3 length: 17 residues. The CDR3 protein is CASSNGGTGGSSDTQYF. CDR3 bases: TGTGCCAGCAGCAACGGGGGGACAGGGGGCAGTTCAGATACGCAGTATTTT.

This rearrangement joins TRBV7-9 to TRBJ1-5; the match to TRBD1 covers 9 bases. CDR1 is SEHNR and CDR2 is FQNEAQ in the germline V gene (reference sequence). The CDR3 covers 14 residues. V trimming: 1 base; J trimming: 9 bases; junction bases outside the gene matches: 4. In nucleotides, the CDR3 is TGTGCCAGCAGCTTAGTAGGGACAGGGCCGCCCCAGCATTTT. This translates into CASSLVGTGPPQHF.

J is TRBJ2-7 and V is TRBV4-1, with 7 bases identical to TRBD1. V lost 4 bases and J lost 1; bases outside the gene matches: 7. The CDR3 spans 15 residues. Germline CDR1 and CDR2: MGHRA and YSYEKL. DNA of the CDR3: TGCGCCAGCAGCCTATACCGGGACAGTTCCTACGAGCAGTACTTC. This codes for CASSLYRDSSYEQYF.

The chain employs TRBV5-1 and TRBJ1-2; D is perhaps TRBD1 (5 bases). With 7 bases removed from V and 6 bases from J, the gap between germline ends came to 13 bases. Germline lookup yields CDR1 SGHRS and CDR2 YFSETQ. This CDR3 has 12 amino acids. DNA for the CDR3: TGCGCCAGCCGGGGACCTGGACATGGCTACACCTTC. Protein: CASRGPGHGYTF. Together with reference TRBV5-1 and TRBJ1-2, the CDR3 gives the full variable domain: KAGVTQTPRYLIKTRGQQVTLSCSPISGHRSVSWYQQTPGQGLQFLFEYFSETQRNKGNFPGRFSGRQFSNSRSEMNVSTLELGDSALYLCASRGPGHGYTFGSGTRLTVV.

The chain joins TRBV28 to TRBJ2-1; D is ambiguous. The V end lost 6 bases, the J end lost 0 bases, and 9 bases lay between the germline ends. Germline-derived CDR1 and CDR2 are MDHEN and SYDVKM. CDR3 length: 14 amino acids. CDR3: CASRRRDSYNEQFF. CDR3 DNA: TGTGCCAGCAGGCGGAGAGACTCCTACAATGAGCAGTTCTTC.

The chain couples TRBV14 to TRBJ2-7, with D possibly matching TRBD1 (5 bases). The CDR3 spans 12 residues. The germline V gene encodes CDR1 SGHDN and CDR2 FVKESK. Trimming shortened V by 1 base and J by 6 bases, and 7 bases separated the two germline ends. This CDR3 is CASSQAQGEQYF. CDR3 in DNA: TGTGCCAGCAGCCAAGCGCAGGGCGAGCAGTACTTC.

The chain employs TRBV21-1 and TRBJ2-5; the table assigns TRBD2, which was not confirmed against the DNA. TRBV21-1 counts as a pseudogene. The CDR3 loop spans 18 amino acids. CDR3: CASSKARLAGYRQETQYF. In nucleotides, the CDR3 is TGTGCCAGCAGCAAAGCGCGGCTAGCGGGGTATCGCCAAGAGACCCAGTACTTC.

The count of this clone is one. V usage is TRBV10-3 and J usage is TRBJ1-3; TRBD1 might be the D (5 bases). The CDR3 covers 16 residues. Trimming removed 0 bases at V and 2 bases at J, with 11 bases between. Germline values: CDR1 ENHRY, CDR2 SYGVKD. This CDR3 is CAISESRGLAGNTIYF. In DNA, the CDR3 is TGTGCCATCAGTGAGTCTAGGGGCCTGGCTGGAAACACCATATATTTT.

This chain uses TRBV4-2 with TRBJ2-3; the match to TRBD2 covers 10 bases. Germline V gene sequence: CDR1 LGHNA, CDR2 YNFKEQ. The V gene end was trimmed by 5 bases and the J gene end by 1 base; junction bases not matched to a gene: 15. CDR3 length equals 19 residues. The CDR3 spells CASSRTSGSIKDGTDTQYF. The CDR3 DNA reads as TGTGCCAGCAGCAGGACTAGCGGCTCTATAAAAGACGGCACAGATACGCAGTATTTT.

The chain uses TRBV28 and TRBJ2-5, with a weak D call TRBD1 (5 bases). V lost 5 bases, J lost 4 bases, and 11 bases lay in between. This CDR3 is built from 13 residues. Germline V gene sequence: CDR1 MDHEN, CDR2 SYDVKM. The CDR3 loop reads CASSHQGLETQYF. The CDR3 region has the DNA TGTGCCAGCAGTCATCAGGGTTTAGAGACCCAGTACTTC.

This sequence joins TRBV30 and TRBJ2-4; D call uncertain. The V gene's germline CDR1 is GTSNPN and CDR2 SVGIG (reference sequence). V shed 7 bases and J shed 1 base, with 8 bases lying between them. The CDR3 length is 12 residues. The CDR3 loop reads CAFNGAKNIQYF. CDR3 nucleotide sequence: TGTGCCTTTAACGGGGCCAAAAACATTCAGTACTTC. Supplemented by reference TRBV30 and TRBJ2-4, the full variable domain reads SQTIHQWPATLVQPVGSPLSLECTVEGTSNPNLYWYRQAAGRGLQLLFYSVGIGQISSEVPQNLSASRPQDRQFILSSKKLLLSDSGFYLCAFNGAKNIQYFGAGTRLSVL.

The chain carries TRBV28 and TRBJ2-7; the D is unclear. The CDR3 is 12 amino acids. Looked up from germline, CDR1 is MDHEN and CDR2 is SYDVKM. Between the trimmed V and J ends, which lost 6 bases and 0 bases, there was a span of 6 bases. CDR3 loop: CASRTNSYEQYF. The CDR3 DNA sequence: TGTGCCAGCAGGACGAACTCCTACGAGCAGTACTTC.

Here the CDR3 DNA reads TGTGCCAGCAGCCTAGGAGCGGGAGGTGAATCAGATACGCAGTATTTT. As protein: CASSLGAGGESDTQYF. The J gene is TRBJ2-3, the V gene TRBV3-1 (or the pseudogene TRBV3-2); 9 nucleotides align to TRBD2. The CDR3 is 16 residues long. Germline V gene data show CDR1 as LGHDT and CDR2 as YNNKEL (reference sequence). Trimming removed 4 bases from V and 4 bases from J; junction bases left unmatched: 9.

V usage is TRBV9 and J usage is TRBJ2-7; 8 bases match TRBD1. The germline gives CDR1 SGDLS, CDR2 YYNGEE. The CDR3 covers 15 residues. V dropped 0 bases and J dropped 4; count of bases not matched to a gene: 6. CDR3 DNA: TGTGCCAGCAGCGTAGGAGGACAGGGAACGTACGAGCAGTACTTC. It yields the protein CASSVGGQGTYEQYF.

V usage is TRBV6-2 or TRBV6-3 and J usage is TRBJ2-7, with TRBD2 matching 7 bases. The CDR3 runs 13 residues. With V trimmed by 1 base and J by 6 bases, 3 bases remained unmatched. Germline assignment: CDR1 MNHEY and CDR2 SVGEGT. CDR3 residues: CASSYWREGEQYF. The CDR3 nucleotides are TGTGCCAGCAGTTACTGGAGGGAGGGCGAGCAGTACTTC.

Regarding this clone: This specimen includes other DNA sequences encoding the same CDR3. This chain joins TRBV5-6 and TRBJ2-7; 7 bases line up with TRBD1. The junction had 0 bases not matched to a gene; V was cut back by 0 bases and J by 0 bases. CDR3 length: 14 residues. The germline V gene has CDR1 SGHDT and CDR2 YYEEEE. The CDR3 spells CASSLGQGSYEQYF. The CDR3 DNA follows: TGTGCCAGCAGCTTGGGACAGGGCTCCTACGAGCAGTACTTC.

The chain links TRBV27 to TRBJ1-1, with unresolved D. This CDR3 spans 11 amino acids. Per germline, CDR1 MNHEY and CDR2 SMNVEV (reference sequence). The CDR3 here is CATRRNTEAFF. The CDR3 DNA follows: TGTGCTACAAGAAGGAACACTGAAGCTTTCTTT.

The chain is built from TRBV6-5 and TRBJ2-1; D gene uncertain. Per germline, CDR1 MNHEY and CDR2 SVGAGI. V lost 10 bases and J lost 0, with 10 bases in between. The CDR3 has 13 amino acids. The CDR3 bases are TGTGCCACCGCCCTCCTCTCCTACAATGAGCAGTTCTTC. It encodes CATALLSYNEQFF.

The chain joins TRBV6-2 or TRBV6-3 to TRBJ2-1; D possibly corresponds to TRBD2 (5 bases). CDR3 length: 14 residues. Germline V gives CDR1 MNHEY, CDR2 SVGEGT. Between the trimmed V and J ends, which lost 5 bases and 1 base, there was a span of 9 bases. DNA of the CDR3: TGTGCCAGCAGTGTGAGGGAGTCCTACAATGAGCAGTTCTTC. It yields the protein CASSVRESYNEQFF.

This clone was observed once. This sequence joins TRBV28 and TRBJ2-6; perhaps D is TRBD1 or TRBD2 (5 bases each). CDR1 and CDR2 (germline): MDHEN, SYDVKM. The CDR3 is 15 residues long. Deletions cut 5 bases from V and 1 base from J, with 9 bases between. CDR3 bases: TGTGCCAGCAGTCCTTGGGGGTCTGGGGCCAACGTCCTGACTTTC. Translation: CASSPWGSGANVLTF. Full variable domain (remainder filled in from reference TRBV28 and TRBJ2-6): DVKVTQSSRYLVKRTGEKVFLECVQDMDHENMFWYRQDPGLGLRLIYFSYDVKMKEKGDIPEGYSVSREKKERFSLILESASTNQTSMYLCASSPWGSGANVLTFGAGSRLTVL.

V is TRBV2 and J is TRBJ1-5; weak D call: TRBD1 (5 bases). The CDR3 sequence is 14 residues long. The germline CDR1 and CDR2 sequences are SNHLY and FYNNEI. Trimming took 8 bases from V and 0 from J, leaving 11 bases between them. The CDR3 reads CASGRQTSNQPQHF. In DNA, the CDR3 is TGTGCCAGCGGGAGACAGACTAGCAATCAGCCCCAGCATTTT.

This chain joins TRBV2 and TRBJ1-2; the D gene is possibly TRBD1 (6 bases). The CDR3 runs 14 residues. Germline CDR1 and CDR2: SNHLY and FYNNEI. V dropped 7 bases and J dropped 0 bases, with 12 bases sitting between them. The CDR3 protein is CASTTGPANYGYTF. The CDR3 nucleotides are TGTGCCAGCACGACAGGACCCGCTAACTATGGCTACACCTTC.

The chain joins TRBV27 to TRBJ1-4, with TRBD1 matching 7 bases. Germline values: CDR1 MNHEY, CDR2 SMNVEV (reference sequence). Germline trimming cut 6 bases from V and 5 bases from J; bases unmatched to any gene: 3. The CDR3 is 13 residues long. The CDR3 region has the DNA TGTGCCAGCAGAAGCAGGGGGAATGAAAAACTGTTTTTT. It specifies CASRSRGNEKLFF.